This TCR beta chain was obtained from a study of radiation and T cells in renal cell carcinoma. The CDR3 has 16 amino acids. With 3 bases clipped from V and 2 bases from J, the junction kept 7 bases outside the gene matches. CDR1 and CDR2 from the germline V gene are SGHRS and YFSETQ. Time point: blood 2 weeks post-SBRT. The sample's treatment: 15 Gy SBRT to primary tumor, nephrectomy 4 weeks later. Assay: immunoSEQ multiplex PCR; the TCRdb copy retains only in-frame clones and omits some. The sample has roughly 130,000 clones, 88% seen once. Specimen: blood, collected from a patient whose treatment included radiotherapy and nephrectomy. V usage is TRBV5-1 and J usage is TRBJ2-5, with 10 bases that match TRBD2. This TCR derives from an older woman with renal cell carcinoma. Here the CDR3 reads CASSSGERGGQETQYF. DNA for the CDR3: TGCGCCAGCAGCTCCGGGGAGCGGGGGGGTCAAGAGACCCAGTACTTC.